This TCR beta chain stems from a study of blood T cell repertoires in COVID-19. Study-level background: From the United States, Italy and Spain came samples of acute and convalescent COVID-19. Sample material is recorded as cDNA or gDNA derived from T cells, B-cell-depleted T cells, or PBMCs.

Per the original data handling: Scientists estimated how many nucleated cells there were by amplifying reference gene primers. The assay was immunoSEQ multiplex PCR, and TCRdb's table has in-frame clones only and misses some. D and trimming come from the DNA, and the V and J calls and clone size come from that table. The table records over 300,000 clones, approximately 88% of them present only once. This CDR3 has 16 amino acids. CDR1 is SEHNR, CDR2 FQNEAQ, per germline (reference sequence). V gave up 3 bases and J gave up 1 base, with 14 bases separating them. The receptor's source is a man aged 35 to 55 with acute or convalescent COVID-19. The sequenced sample consisted of peripheral blood. The rearrangement links TRBV7-9 to TRBJ2-3, with a tentative D call TRBD2 (6 bases). The CDR3 loop reads CASSLAAGRGTDTQYF. The CDR3 DNA is TGTGCCAGCAGCTTGGCTGCCGGGAGAGGCACAGATACGCAGTATTTT. The full variable domain, in which reference TRBV7-9 and TRBJ2-3 provide the parts outside the CDR3, is DTGVSQNPRHKITKRGQNVTFRCDPISEHNRLYWYRQTLGQGPEFLTYFQNEAQLEKSRLLSDRFSAERPKGSFSTLEIQRTEQGDSAMYLCASSLAAGRGTDTQYFGPGTRLTVL.